Below, 25 T cell receptor beta chains from the same sample are listed, as sequenced in a study of beta chain features in type 1 diabetes. The isolated RNA, all of it, was reverse transcribed, so expressed TCRB transcripts were what got sequenced. Assay: immunoSEQ multiplex PCR; the TCRdb copy retains only in-frame clones and omits some. The sample shows over 300,000 clones, approximately 8% of them seen only once. Sequencing input: central memory CD4+ T cells from blood. The receptor set was obtained from a young woman in good health.

This clone was picked up a small number of times. The rearrangement links TRBV11-2 to TRBJ2-6, with D unresolved. Between the trimmed V and J ends, which lost 1 base and 0 bases, there was a span of 7 bases. Germline values: CDR1 SGHAT, CDR2 FQNNGV. The CDR3 totals 16 residues. The CDR3 bases are TGTGCCAGCAGCTTAGTCACAAGCTCTGGGGCCAACGTCCTGACTTTC. Translating gives CASSLVTSSGANVLTF.

This clone was seen ten or more times. V usage is TRBV10-3 and J usage is TRBJ2-2; possibly TRBD1 for D (6 bases). This CDR3 is 14 amino acids long. Germline lookup yields CDR1 ENHRY and CDR2 SYGVKD. V shed 8 bases and J shed 5 bases, with 15 bases lying between them. The CDR3 sequence: CAIGGQVGTGELFF. CDR3 in DNA: TGTGCCATCGGGGGACAAGTGGGGACCGGGGAGCTGTTTTTT.

The table lists this clone with a few counts. This chain links TRBV19 with TRBJ2-5; D is unresolved. Trimming removed 4 bases at V and 2 bases at J, with 8 bases between. From germline, CDR1 is LNHDA and CDR2 SQIVND (reference sequence). The CDR3 totals 13 residues. As DNA, the CDR3 is TGTGCCAGTAGTAACCAGAAACAAGAGACCCAGTACTTC. Its translation is CASSNQKQETQYF. Full variable domain (remainder filled in from reference TRBV19 and TRBJ2-5): DGGITQSPKYLFRKEGQNVTLSCEQNLNHDAMYWYRQDPGQGLRLIYYSQIVNDFQKGDIAEGYSVSREKKESFPLTVTSAQKNPTAFYLCASSNQKQETQYFGPGTRLLVL.

In DNA form, the CDR3 reads TGTGCCAGTCCGGACAGGGGTCAGCCCCAGCATTTT. The encoded protein is CASPDRGQPQHF. The gene calls are TRBV6-4 and TRBJ1-5; 9 bases match TRBD1. In germline, CDR1 is MRHNA, CDR2 SNTAGT. This CDR3 contains 12 residues. V shed 9 bases and J 6 bases; nucleotides not matched to a gene: 3.

This chain links TRBV9 with TRBJ2-1, with TRBD2 matching 9 bases. V shed 6 bases, J shed 4 bases, and the junction held 11 bases outside the gene matches. This CDR3 has 16 residues. Germline V gives CDR1 SGDLS, CDR2 YYNGEE. For the CDR3, the DNA is TGTGCCAGCAACGACGACGTAAGCGGGAGGTACAATGAGCAGTTCTTC. Residues: CASNDDVSGRYNEQFF.

This clone was seen only a few times. The chain has TRBV29-1 and TRBJ2-3; D tentatively reads TRBD1 or TRBD2 (5 bases each). The CDR3 runs 16 residues. The V gene lost 7 bases and the J gene lost 5 bases, with 25 bases spanning the gap. The V gene's germline CDR1 is SQVTM and CDR2 ANQGSEA. The CDR3 DNA sequence: TGCAGCGCCGAATCGACCGGGGACCCTGCTGGAGATACGCAGTATTTT. Translated: CSAESTGDPAGDTQYF.

This clone has more than one count but fewer than ten. The rearrangement joins TRBV5-8 to TRBJ2-2; D perhaps matches TRBD1 (6 bases). Germline V gene data show CDR1 as SGHTS and CDR2 as YDEGEE. The V end lost 2 bases, the J end lost 0 bases, and 17 bases lay between the germline ends. The CDR3 sequence is 18 residues long. CDR3 loop: CASSLLYRESANTGELFF. CDR3 nucleotide sequence: TGTGCCAGCAGCTTACTCTACAGGGAGTCCGCGAACACCGGGGAGCTGTTTTTT.

This clone was seen a handful of times. The chain uses TRBV14 and TRBJ2-1; D is undetermined. Trimming removed 4 bases at V and 6 bases at J, with 16 bases between. The CDR3 consists of 15 residues. Germline loops: CDR1 SGHDN, CDR2 FVKESK. CDR3 amino acids: CASSPDRIPSNEQFF. The CDR3 DNA is TGTGCCAGCAGCCCAGATCGGATCCCGAGCAATGAGCAGTTCTTC.

The chain carries TRBV25-1 and TRBJ1-1; D is unresolved. Germline V lookup: CDR1 MGHDK, CDR2 SYGVNS. The CDR3 spans 16 residues. V lost 5 bases and J 6 bases, leaving 22 bases between the germline ends. CDR3 DNA sequence: TGTGCCAGCAGTCAAACCCTGATAAAAAGGAAGGCTGAAGCTTTCTTT. Protein sequence: CASSQTLIKRKAEAFF.

This clone was recorded many times. The CDR3 reads CSVVEDIQYF. The CDR3 nucleotides read TGCAGTGTTGTTGAGGACATTCAGTACTTC. The rearrangement uses TRBV20-1 and TRBJ2-4; D is undetermined. V lost 7 bases to trimming and J lost 8 bases, with 9 bases between them. Germline V gene sequence: CDR1 DFQATT, CDR2 SNEGSKA (reference sequence). CDR3 length: 10 residues.

This clone occurred a few times. The V call is TRBV27, the J call TRBJ2-2; no firm D call. Trimming took off 5 bases at V and 0 bases at J, with 7 bases between the two ends. The CDR3 totals 14 residues. Germline V gene sequence: CDR1 MNHEY, CDR2 SMNVEV (reference sequence). The CDR3 DNA reads as TGTGCCAGCAGTATACGGGCGAACACCGGGGAGCTGTTTTTT. Protein product: CASSIRANTGELFF.

This clone was counted a few times. This rearrangement joins TRBV28 to TRBJ1-5; tentative D call: TRBD1 (6 bases). This CDR3 has 13 amino acids. Germline values: CDR1 MDHEN, CDR2 SYDVKM. Trimming removed 7 bases from V and 3 bases from J, with 10 bases in between. CDR3 protein: CASTPGHNQPQHF. CDR3 nucleotide sequence: TGTGCCAGCACCCCGGGACACAATCAGCCCCAGCATTTT.

This clone was detected a few times. CDR3 nucleotides: TGTGCCAGCAGCCCTAGCCCGGGGCTACAAGAGACCCAGTACTTC. This translates into CASSPSPGLQETQYF. The gene calls are TRBV11-2 and TRBJ2-5; either TRBD1 or TRBD2 may supply D (5 bases each). V lost 5 bases and J lost 2, with 15 bases in between. CDR1 is SGHAT, CDR2 FQNNGV, per germline. This CDR3 contains 15 residues.

The V and J genes are TRBV28 and TRBJ2-3, with D perhaps TRBD2 (6 bases). V lost 4 bases to trimming and J lost 8 bases, with 28 bases between them. The CDR3 loop spans 18 amino acids. CDR1 is MDHEN and CDR2 is SYDVKM in the germline V gene. Here the CDR3 reads CASSSSRNWSRRGGTQYF. CDR3 nucleotides: TGTGCCAGCAGTTCATCTCGGAATTGGTCGCGGCGGGGAGGTACGCAGTATTTT.

The V call is TRBV6-1, the J call TRBJ2-2; TRBD1 matches 7 bases. The V gene's germline CDR1 is MNHNS and CDR2 SASEGT. CDR3 length equals 13 residues. With 6 bases clipped from V and 2 bases from J, the junction kept 0 bases outside the gene matches. CDR3 sequence (DNA): TGTGCCAGCAGAGGGGGCAACACCGGGGAGCTGTTTTTT. Amino acid sequence: CASRGGNTGELFF.

This clone was observed a few times. The chain joins TRBV9 to TRBJ1-5, with D possibly being TRBD1 (6 bases). The germline gives CDR1 SGDLS, CDR2 YYNGEE. V dropped 7 bases and J dropped 3 bases, with 8 bases sitting between them. The CDR3 covers 12 residues. CDR3 region: CASGQHNQPQHF. In DNA, the CDR3 is TGTGCCAGCGGACAGCACAATCAGCCCCAGCATTTT.

This rearrangement joins TRBV18 to TRBJ2-1, with TRBD1 identical over 9 bases. This CDR3 spans 16 amino acids. V trimming: 0 bases; J trimming: 9 bases; junction bases outside the gene matches: 9. Germline assignment: CDR1 KGHSH and CDR2 LQKENI. CDR3 loop: CASSPPGQGPRGEQFF. CDR3 DNA: TGTGCCAGCTCACCACCGGGACAGGGCCCGCGCGGTGAGCAGTTCTTC.

This chain connects TRBV6-6 to TRBJ2-1, with 11 bases fitting TRBD2. The CDR3 covers 15 residues. Germline assignment: CDR1 MNHNY and CDR2 SVGAGI (reference sequence). With V trimmed by 6 bases and J by 4 bases, 5 bases remained unmatched. The CDR3: CASRILAGGYNEQFF. DNA of the CDR3: TGTGCCAGCAGGATCCTAGCGGGGGGTTACAATGAGCAGTTCTTC.

The chain couples TRBV12-5 to TRBJ2-5; weak D call: TRBD2 (6 bases). With 10 bases removed from V and 1 base from J, the gap between germline ends came to 19 bases. The CDR3 has 15 residues. Germline V gene sequence: CDR1 LGHNT, CDR2 FRNRAP. The CDR3 nucleotides read TGTGCTACTACGGGGGTAGAAGGAGTCCAAGAGACCCAGTACTTC. Translated: CATTGVEGVQETQYF.

This clone was detected only a few times. The J gene is TRBJ1-4, the V gene TRBV28; D might be TRBD1 (6 bases). This CDR3 spans 14 amino acids. V was shortened by 5 bases and J by 9 bases, with 16 bases between the two germline ends. Germline values: CDR1 MDHEN, CDR2 SYDVKM. CDR3 nucleotide sequence: TGTGCCAGCAGTGCCCCAGGGGTCGGGAAAAAACTGTTTTTT. Its translation is CASSAPGVGKKLFF.

A single count supports this clone. V and J are TRBV2 and TRBJ2-7, with D perhaps matching TRBD2 (5 bases). The germline gives CDR1 SNHLY, CDR2 FYNNEI. Trimming left V 4 bases short and J 2 bases short, with 9 bases between. The CDR3 length is 13 residues. The CDR3, as DNA: TGTGCCAGCAGTGTGGAACTAGCCTACGAGCAGTACTTC. It translates to CASSVELAYEQYF.

V and J are TRBV19 and TRBJ1-5; TRBD1 agrees at 7 bases. Looked up from germline, CDR1 is LNHDA and CDR2 is SQIVND (reference sequence). V was pared by 6 bases and J by 3 bases, with 17 bases of the junction left unmatched. This CDR3 spans 18 amino acids. CDR3 sequence (DNA): TGTGCCAGTAGCCTGAAAAAAAAGGGGGCGGCTGCCAATCAGCCCCAGCATTTT. This codes for CASSLKKKGAAANQPQHF. Based on the CDR3 plus reference TRBV19 and TRBJ1-5, the full variable domain is DGGITQSPKYLFRKEGQNVTLSCEQNLNHDAMYWYRQDPGQGLRLIYYSQIVNDFQKGDIAEGYSVSREKKESFPLTVTSAQKNPTAFYLCASSLKKKGAAANQPQHFGDGTRLSIL.

This clone was observed a handful of times. The V gene is TRBV5-4, the J gene TRBJ2-1; TRBD1 matches 12 bases. This CDR3 has 16 amino acids. Trimming cost V 5 bases and J 6 bases; bases outside gene matches: 9. CDR1 and CDR2 (germline): SGHNT, YYREEE (reference sequence). CDR3 nucleotides: TGTGCCAGCAGTTTAGGGACAGGGGGCTGGGGCAATGAGCAGTTCTTC. Amino acid sequence: CASSLGTGGWGNEQFF.

V is TRBV11-2 and J is TRBJ1-3; 7 positions agree with TRBD1. The CDR3 runs 13 residues. V lost 4 bases, J lost 3 bases, and 0 bases stayed unmatched. CDR1 and CDR2 (germline): SGHAT, FQNNGV. The CDR3 nucleotides are TGTGCCAGCAGCTACAGGGGTGGAAACACCATATATTTT. Translated: CASSYRGGNTIYF. Full variable domain (missing parts from reference TRBV11-2 and TRBJ1-3): EAGVAQSPRYKIIEKRQSVAFWCNPISGHATLYWYQQILGQGPKLLIQFQNNGVVDDSQLPKDRFSAERLKGVDSTLKIQPAKLEDSAVYLCASSYRGGNTIYFGEGSWLTVV.

In this sample, this clone turned up once. The V call is TRBV9, the J call TRBJ2-6; tentatively, D is TRBD1 (6 bases). The ends were cut back, 1 base at V and 0 bases at J, with 8 bases in the middle. CDR1 and CDR2 (germline): SGDLS, YYNGEE. CDR3 length: 16 amino acids. CDR3 in DNA: TGTGCCAGCAGCGTACAGGGGAGCTCTGGGGCCAACGTCCTGACTTTC. Its protein product is CASSVQGSSGANVLTF.